This T cell receptor (beta chain) was recorded in a study of cytomegalovirus exposure and HLA in healthy donors. Of note for this clone: One junction end disagrees with the germline gene, perhaps due to a read error.

Primers included in the PCR were 60 Vbeta and 13 Jbeta primers. Generated by immunoSEQ multiplex PCR, the TCRdb table keeps only in-frame clones and is missing some. The table lists about 120,000 clones, 75% to 85% of them singletons. The CDR3 totals 15 residues. Per the germline V gene, CDR1 is MDHEN and CDR2 is SYDVKM. The genes are TRBV28 and TRBJ2-6, with D perhaps matching TRBD1 (5 bases). This sequence originates from a man aged 40-49 years in good health and CMV-seronegative. The sequenced material came from PBMCs. The CDR3 here is CASSHEYSGANGLTF. CDR3 sequence (DNA): TGTGCCAGCAGCCACGAATACTCTGGGGCCAACGGCCTGACTTTC.